One and the same sample provided the 32 T cell receptor beta chains below, sequenced in a study of T cell responses to AZD1222 COVID-19 vaccine. Using immunoSEQ multiplex PCR, the repertoire was profiled, and TCRdb retains in-frame clones only, with some absent. The table has 90,000 to 120,000 clones, around nine tenths seen once. The input for sequencing was peripheral blood, taken on day 0 of AZD1222 vaccination. These receptors all stem from an adult in good health.

The rearrangement links TRBV2 to TRBJ1-2; 7 nucleotides match TRBD1. V was pared by 7 bases and J by 6 bases, with 5 bases of the junction left unmatched. The germline gives CDR1 SNHLY, CDR2 FYNNEI. The CDR3 loop spans 12 amino acids. The CDR3 loop reads CASNIDRDGYTF. In DNA, the CDR3 is TGTGCCAGCAATATCGACAGGGATGGCTACACCTTC.

The CDR3 spells CASSLSSVTGKNTEAFF. CDR3 sequence (DNA): TGTGCCAGCAGTTTAAGTTCTGTGACAGGGAAGAACACTGAAGCTTTCTTT. The chain carries TRBV27 and TRBJ1-1; 7 bases are shared with TRBD1. CDR3 length: 17 residues. V shed 2 bases, J shed 1 base, and the junction held 10 bases outside the gene matches. Germline lookup yields CDR1 MNHEY and CDR2 SMNVEV (reference sequence).

In its sample, this clone was seen a few times. An end of the junction does not agree with germline; a read error may underlie this. The CDR3 sequence is CASSPGTNHKEQFF. CDR3 coding DNA: TGTGCCAGCTCACCCGGGACAAATCACAAAGAGCAGTTCTTC. V gene TRBV18 combines with J gene TRBJ2-1; D is perhaps TRBD1 (6 bases). The germline CDR1 and CDR2 sequences are KGHSH and LQKENI. This CDR3 has 14 residues.

This chain connects TRBV2 to TRBJ1-6; 10 nucleotides match TRBD1. There are 14 residues in the CDR3. V gave up 8 bases and J gave up 9 bases; unmatched junction bases: 7. Germline V CDR1 and CDR2: SNHLY, FYNNEI. This CDR3 reads CASGLGQGSSPLHF. In DNA form, the CDR3 reads TGTGCCAGCGGACTGGGACAGGGGTCTTCACCCCTCCACTTT. Complete variable domain (other parts from reference TRBV2 and TRBJ1-6): EPEVTQTPSHQVTQMGQEVILRCVPISNHLYFYWYRQILGQKVEFLVSFYNNEISEKSEIFDDQFSVERPDGSNFTLKIRSTKLEDSAMYFCASGLGQGSSPLHFGNGTRLTVT.

This clone appeared once. An end of the junction differs from the germline gene, which may be a read error. The chain uses TRBV6-6 and TRBJ2-3; a weak D match, TRBD2 (6 bases). This CDR3 comprises 11 residues. The germline V gene encodes CDR1 MNHNY and CDR2 SVGAGI (reference sequence). CDR3 region: CASSHRDSRLF. The CDR3 DNA follows: TGTGCCAGCAGTCACCGGGACTCTAGGCTTTTT.

CDR3 sequence: CASSLLPGTAATDTQYF. CDR3 nucleotides: TGTGCCAGCAGCTTGCTACCTGGGACAGCAGCGACAGATACGCAGTATTTT. The V call is TRBV11-3, the J call TRBJ2-3; 7 nucleotides align to TRBD1. Germline V gene data show CDR1 as SGHNT and CDR2 as YENEEA. V lost 3 bases, J lost 3 bases, and 12 bases stayed unmatched. This CDR3 contains 17 residues.

The chain joins TRBV6-2 or TRBV6-3 to TRBJ1-2; D ambiguous. The CDR3 totals 13 residues. Trimming took 6 bases from V and 4 from J, leaving 12 bases between them. CDR1 is MNHEY, CDR2 SVGEGT, per germline. CDR3 bases: TGTGCCAGCAGCCCTGGGCATGTCTATGGCTACACCTTC. Translation gives CASSPGHVYGYTF.

The gene calls are TRBV6-2 or TRBV6-3 and TRBJ2-2; D call uncertain. CDR3 length: 20 amino acids. Germline CDR1 and CDR2: MNHEY and SVGEGT. Trimming pared 3 bases from V and 0 bases from J, leaving 23 bases between. As DNA, the CDR3 is TGTGCCAGCAGTTATAGCCCTCAAAGGGCAGGCCCACCGAACACCGGGGAGCTGTTTTTT. Its translation is CASSYSPQRAGPPNTGELFF.

The rearrangement links TRBV7-2 to TRBJ2-7; D assignment may be TRBD1 or TRBD2 (5 bases each). V lost 5 bases to trimming and J lost 6 bases, with 17 bases between them. The CDR3 covers 14 residues. The germline CDR1 and CDR2 sequences are SGHTA and FQGNSA. Here the CDR3 reads CASSNPGPGSEQYF. CDR3 DNA sequence: TGTGCCAGCAGCAATCCGGGGCCAGGCTCCGAGCAGTACTTC.

This chain connects TRBV18 to TRBJ2-5, with 7 bases aligning to TRBD2. Germline V gene data show CDR1 as KGHSH and CDR2 as LQKENI. The CDR3 extends over 13 amino acids. Trimming took 4 bases from V and 5 from J; bases not matched to a gene: 4. CDR3 sequence reads: CASSRDYGETQYF. The CDR3 DNA reads TGTGCCAGCTCACGGGACTACGGGGAGACCCAGTACTTC.

This chain connects TRBV6-5 to TRBJ2-5, with TRBD1 matching over 7 bases. CDR1 and CDR2 (germline): MNHEY, SVGAGI. The CDR3 covers 13 residues. V lost 5 bases and J lost 1; bases outside the gene matches: 1. The CDR3 protein is CASSRDSQETQYF. The CDR3 DNA reads as TGTGCCAGCAGTCGGGACAGCCAAGAGACCCAGTACTTC.

The chain couples TRBV7-9 to TRBJ2-7, with 7 positions matching TRBD1. Germline V lookup: CDR1 SEHNR, CDR2 FQNEAQ (reference sequence). The CDR3 runs 12 residues. J was trimmed by 5 bases and V by 5 bases; bases with no gene match: 3. CDR3 DNA: TGTGCCAGCAGCCGGGACAGACACGAGCAGTACTTC. This gives the protein CASSRDRHEQYF.

This clone was observed once. The chain joins TRBV10-3 to TRBJ2-1, with D hard to call. This CDR3 has 14 residues. CDR1 is ENHRY and CDR2 is SYGVKD in the germline V gene. V dropped 0 bases and J dropped 4 bases, with 7 bases sitting between them. CDR3 protein: CAISESKEYNEQFF. The CDR3 coding sequence is TGTGCCATCAGTGAGTCGAAGGAGTACAATGAGCAGTTCTTC.

The CDR3 sequence is CASSPGVGAYNEQFF. CDR3 DNA sequence: TGTGCCAGCTCACCGGGCGTGGGGGCTTACAATGAGCAGTTCTTC. The chain recombines TRBV18 with TRBJ2-1; D is possibly TRBD1 (6 bases). Per the germline V gene, CDR1 is KGHSH and CDR2 is LQKENI. The V end was cut by 3 bases, the J end by 4 bases, with 13 bases between. This CDR3 comprises 15 residues.

The DNA for the CDR3 is TGTGCCAGTACCCGGGACAGGGGAAGCGAGCAGTACTTC. Its translation: CASTRDRGSEQYF. The chain couples TRBV19 to TRBJ2-7, with 10 bases identical to TRBD1. This CDR3 region has 13 residues. Germline V gives CDR1 LNHDA, CDR2 SQIVND (reference sequence). The junction had 6 bases not matched to a gene; V was cut back by 7 bases and J by 6 bases.

This sequence joins TRBV6-6 and TRBJ1-4, with D maybe TRBD1 (5 bases). The CDR3 has 11 amino acids. Trimming removed 10 bases from V and 5 bases from J, with 8 bases in between. Germline loops: CDR1 MNHNY, CDR2 SVGAGI (reference sequence). CDR3 residues: CATQGNEKLFF. DNA for the CDR3: TGTGCCACGCAGGGCAATGAAAAACTGTTTTTT.

The rearrangement uses TRBV12-3 or TRBV12-4 and TRBJ1-2; D possibly corresponds to TRBD1 (5 bases). The CDR3 consists of 12 residues. V was pared by 3 bases and J by 10 bases, with 12 bases between. The CDR3 protein is CASSFGGLNYTF. CDR3 nucleotides: TGTGCCAGCAGTTTCGGGGGTTTGAACTACACCTTC.

The chain is built from TRBV29-1 and TRBJ2-7; D perhaps matches TRBD2 (6 bases). The CDR3 covers 14 residues. With 7 bases removed from V and 0 bases from J, the gap between germline ends came to 16 bases. Germline lookup yields CDR1 SQVTM and CDR2 ANQGSEA. The CDR3 bases are TGCAGCGCCGGGGGAATCGGGTCCTCCTACGAGCAGTACTTC. It encodes CSAGGIGSSYEQYF.

This clone has a single count. The gene calls are TRBV7-9 and TRBJ2-5; no clear D. Trimming took off 4 bases at V and 2 bases at J, with 17 bases between the two ends. The germline gives CDR1 SEHNR, CDR2 FQNEAQ (reference sequence). The CDR3 is 16 residues long. The CDR3 DNA is TGTGCCAGCAGCTCCACCGCCTCCCGAGGTCAAGAGACCCAGTACTTC. This translates into CASSSTASRGQETQYF.

CDR3 DNA sequence: TGTGCCAGCAGCGAGACGGGACAGGGCCCTTTTAACTATGGCTACACCTTC. As protein: CASSETGQGPFNYGYTF. The V and J genes are TRBV9 and TRBJ1-2; TRBD1 aligns across 9 bases. The V segment lost 3 bases and the J segment 1 base; nucleotides outside the gene matches: 10. Germline V gene data show CDR1 as SGDLS and CDR2 as YYNGEE. The CDR3 spans 17 residues.

The chain joins TRBV19 to TRBJ1-1; no clear D. Trimming removed 2 bases from V and 7 bases from J, with 11 bases in between. Looked up from germline, CDR1 is LNHDA and CDR2 is SQIVND (reference sequence). The CDR3 is 13 amino acids. The CDR3 bases are TGTGCCAGTAGTATATTCGGGAGAGGTGAAGCTTTCTTT. Translating gives CASSIFGRGEAFF.

V is TRBV11-2 and J is TRBJ2-7, with 9 bases lining up with TRBD1. There are 15 residues in the CDR3. Per the germline V gene, CDR1 is SGHAT and CDR2 is FQNNGV. V lost 6 bases and J lost 6; bases outside the gene matches: 12. CDR3 sequence: CASRRPGQGPVEQYF. The CDR3 DNA reads TGTGCCAGCAGACGGCCGGGACAGGGTCCCGTCGAGCAGTACTTC.

The rearrangement links TRBV12-3 or TRBV12-4 to TRBJ1-6; 7 nucleotides line up with TRBD1. This CDR3 has 13 amino acids. V shed 6 bases, J shed 9 bases, and the junction held 5 bases outside the gene matches. The CDR3 loop is CASSDRDSSPLHF. As DNA, the CDR3 is TGTGCCAGCAGCGACAGGGACTCTTCACCCCTCCACTTT.

The J gene is TRBJ1-3, the V gene TRBV10-3, with 7 bases matching TRBD1. V dropped 5 bases and J dropped 0; count of bases not matched to a gene: 4. In germline, CDR1 is ENHRY, CDR2 SYGVKD. The CDR3 length is 15 residues. The CDR3 sequence: CAISTGDSSGNTIYF. The CDR3 nucleotides are TGTGCCATCAGTACAGGGGACAGCTCTGGAAACACCATATATTTT.

J is TRBJ2-3 and V is TRBV7-2; perhaps TRBD1 as D (5 bases). The V gene's germline CDR1 is SGHTA and CDR2 FQGNSA. The CDR3 is made up of 14 amino acids. V was trimmed by 4 bases and J by 4 bases, leaving 12 bases between them. The DNA of the CDR3 is TGTGCCAGCAGCTCGCCTCAGGGCTCAGATACGCAGTATTTT. The encoded protein is CASSSPQGSDTQYF.

J is TRBJ1-4 and V is TRBV19; 11 positions agree with TRBD1. V lost 5 bases, J lost 7 bases, and 3 bases stayed unmatched. CDR3 length: 14 amino acids. Germline assignment: CDR1 LNHDA and CDR2 SQIVND (reference sequence). In DNA, the CDR3 is TGTGCCAGTAGTGCGGGACAGGGGGTTGAAAAACTGTTTTTT. Protein: CASSAGQGVEKLFF.

V and J are TRBV4-3 and TRBJ2-1; TRBD2 aligns across 7 bases. Trimming at V came to 4 bases and at J to 2 bases, leaving 8 bases not matched to a gene. This CDR3 contains 16 residues. The germline V gene has CDR1 LGHNA and CDR2 YSLEER. CDR3 protein: CASSPTTSDPYNEQFF. For the CDR3, the DNA is TGCGCCAGCAGCCCCACTACTAGCGACCCCTACAATGAGCAGTTCTTC.

This rearrangement joins TRBV4-2 to TRBJ1-2; D is unresolved. This CDR3 has 14 amino acids. Germline-derived CDR1 and CDR2 are LGHNA and YNFKEQ. Trimming shortened V by 0 bases and J by 8 bases, and 13 bases separated the two germline ends. The DNA for the CDR3 is TGTGCCAGCAGCCAAGATCCTGGTGATGGCGGCTACACCTTC. The encoded protein is CASSQDPGDGGYTF.

The chain couples TRBV19 to TRBJ1-1, with D perhaps TRBD1 (5 bases). CDR3 length equals 13 residues. V lost 5 bases and J lost 2, with 9 bases in between. Germline CDR1 and CDR2: LNHDA and SQIVND (reference sequence). The CDR3: CASSVRENTEAFF. The CDR3 DNA follows: TGTGCCAGTAGTGTCAGGGAAAACACTGAAGCTTTCTTT.

On this clone: Compared with germline, one end of the junction differs, possibly owing to a read error. This rearrangement joins TRBV7-2 to TRBJ2-2; 10 bases agree with TRBD1. Per germline, CDR1 SGHTA and CDR2 FQGNSA. CDR3 length: 14 residues. As DNA, the CDR3 is TGTGCCAAGCGACAGGGGGCGAATACCGGGGAGCTGTTTTTT. Translation: CAKRQGANTGELFF.

This clone has a single count. CDR3 sequence: CASSLYGQGARGYTF. CDR3 DNA sequence: TGCGCCAGCAGCTTGTACGGACAGGGGGCGCGAGGCTACACCTTC. This chain joins TRBV5-1 and TRBJ1-2; 11 bases are shared with TRBD1. This CDR3 spans 15 amino acids. CDR1 and CDR2 from the germline V gene are SGHRS and YFSETQ. Trimming removed 1 base from V and 8 bases from J; junction bases left unmatched: 7.

V and J are TRBV7-6 and TRBJ1-4; D gene uncertain. The CDR3 covers 13 residues. Germline V gene lookup returns CDR1 SGHVS and CDR2 FNYEAQ. Trimming took 4 bases from V and 8 from J, leaving 11 bases between them. The CDR3 DNA reads as TGTGCCAGCAGCTCCCCACCTGGGGAAAAACTGTTTTTT. As protein: CASSSPPGEKLFF. Full variable domain (outside the CDR3, taken from reference TRBV7-6 and TRBJ1-4): GAGVSQSPRYKVTKRGQDVALRCDPISGHVSLYWYRQALGQGPEFLTYFNYEAQQDKSGLPNDRFSAERPEGSISTLTIQRTEQRDSAMYRCASSSPPGEKLFFGSGTQLSVL.